The present T cell receptor beta chain was sequenced within a study of shared clonotypes between healthy human individuals. Study-wide background: The study used three CD4 naive, three CD4 memory, two CD8 naive and one CD8 memory plate per donor. Overall study findings and caveats: Non-shared clonotypes had lower generation probabilities than clonotypes shared by all four sorted-subset donors. Across a handful of donors, naive CD4 shared roughly 5%, naive CD8 over 3%, memory CD4 about 2.4%, memory CD8 about 0.4%.

Generated by immunoSEQ multiplex PCR, the TCRdb table keeps only in-frame clones and is missing some. The data show some 2.1 million clones, 80% to 95% seen once. CDR1 is SGHTA and CDR2 is FQGNSA in the germline V gene. CDR3 length: 14 amino acids. Trimming took 7 bases from V and 3 from J, leaving 15 bases between them. About this clone itself: The antigen remains unidentified.

It was CD45RO-negative cells, positively selected for CCR7, that made up naive CD8 cells, with terminally differentiated effector memory CD45RA+ cells excluded. The chain is built from TRBV7-2 and TRBJ1-1; TRBD1 might be the D (5 bases). The sample was naive CD8+ T cells from PBMCs. The TCR sequence derives from a young man in good health. Some clones in this sample may be carry-over from other donors' samples. The CDR3 DNA is TGTGCCAGCACTACAGGATTCGGGTACACTGAAGCTTTCTTT. This sequence encodes CASTTGFGYTEAFF.